The T cell receptor beta chain under discussion was sequenced for a study of technical replicates of blood from a few donors. Here immunoSEQ multiplex PCR was the method, and the copy in TCRdb shows in-frame clones only, minus some. The sample lists some 85,000 clones, 96% seen once, with just over 0.3% in the top ten. The CDR3 length is 13 residues. V was trimmed by 1 base and J by 4 bases, leaving 8 bases between them. Germline V gene sequence: CDR1 SGDLS, CDR2 YYNGEE. This clone was seen a single time. The sequenced material came from T cells isolated from PBMCs. This clonotype was sampled from a human donor in good health. The chain uses TRBV9 and TRBJ1-1, with D tentatively TRBD1 (5 bases). CDR3 region: CASSVQGLTEAFF. CDR3 DNA: TGTGCCAGCAGCGTACAGGGACTCACTGAAGCTTTCTTT.